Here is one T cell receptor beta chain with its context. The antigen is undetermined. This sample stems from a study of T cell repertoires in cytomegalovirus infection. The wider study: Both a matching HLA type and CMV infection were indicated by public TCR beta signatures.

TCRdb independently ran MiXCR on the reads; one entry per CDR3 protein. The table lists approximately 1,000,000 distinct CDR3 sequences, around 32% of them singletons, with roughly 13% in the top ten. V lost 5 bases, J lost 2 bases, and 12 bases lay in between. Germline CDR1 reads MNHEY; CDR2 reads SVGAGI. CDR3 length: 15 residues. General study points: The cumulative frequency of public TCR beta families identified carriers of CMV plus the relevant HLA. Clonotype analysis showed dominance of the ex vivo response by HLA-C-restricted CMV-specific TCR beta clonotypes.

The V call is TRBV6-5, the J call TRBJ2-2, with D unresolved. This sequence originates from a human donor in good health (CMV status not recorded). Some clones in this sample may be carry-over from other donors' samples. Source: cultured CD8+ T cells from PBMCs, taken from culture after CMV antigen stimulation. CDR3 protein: CASSLRTDNTGELFF. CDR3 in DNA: TGTGCCAGCAGTCTCCGGACGGATAACACCGGGGAGCTGTTTTTT.